Listed here is a single T cell receptor (beta chain). Its cognate antigen is unknown. One end of the junction is discordant with germline, which a read error may explain. This specimen belongs to a study of T cells in Graves' hyperthyroidism and ophthalmopathy. Inclusion characteristics of ophthalmopathy patients comprised a Clinical Activity Score of at least 3, a NOSPECS grade of at least 4, and duration under 3 months. The CDR3 is 14 amino acids. Germline V gene data show CDR1 as PRHDT and CDR2 as FYEKMQ (reference sequence). Study findings and constraints: Most clonotypes expanded in the thyroid (above 0.001) were also present in blood.

The TCR beta CDR3 regions underwent amplification using RNA transcripts as the source. First-round RT-PCR targeting the TCR CDR3 was performed with the HTBI primer set. TCRdb reanalysed the multiplex PCR reads using MiXCR and keeps one entry per CDR3 protein. The data hold roughly 550,000 distinct CDR3 sequences, with 15% to 20% observed a single time. The rearrangement uses TRBV13 and TRBJ2-4; 9 bases are a match to TRBD2. This receptor was taken from a woman between 25 and 40 years old with Graves' ophthalmopathy. The sample comprised blood. The CDR3 reads CASSPRGGYDIRYF. CDR3 sequence (DNA): TGTGCCAGCAGCCCGCGGGGGGGATATGACATTCGGTACTTC.